This T cell receptor beta chain was identified in a study of T cell repertoires in cytomegalovirus infection. TCRdb used MiXCR to reprocess the reads, holding one entry per CDR3 protein. Seen here are around 900,000 distinct CDR3 sequences, around 29% observed once, and the top ten hold more than 12%. With regard to this clonotype: The antigen is undetermined.

The CDR3 spans 14 residues. Trimming removed 0 bases from V and 3 bases from J, with 8 bases in between. The sample in question was cultured CD8+ T cells from PBMCs, obtained from culture after CMV antigen stimulation. The chain links TRBV12-3 or TRBV12-4 to TRBJ1-2; D is unresolved. This TCR derives from a human donor in good health (CMV status not recorded). Some clones in this sample may be carry-over from other donors' samples. The CDR3 spells CASSLALGYYGYTF. In DNA form, the CDR3 reads TGTGCCAGCAGTTTAGCGCTAGGATACTATGGCTACACCTTC.